The 19 T cell receptor beta chains reported below all come from one sample, sequenced in a study of CD8+CD57+ T cells in acquired aplastic anemia. Profiles of TCR beta VDJ and CDR3 were generated from a genomic DNA template. From the reads, TCRdb called clonotypes with MiXCR, one entry per CDR3 protein. The sample holds approximately 300,000 distinct CDR3 sequences; 56% are singletons and the top ten take under 1.5%. All sequencing subjects had displayed CD8+CD57+ cell expansion on flow cytometry. Sequencing was performed on sorted CD4+, CD8+, or CD8+CD57+ T cells (not recorded which) from PBMCs. The receptors shown here come from a human donor with aplastic anemia.

The gene calls are TRBV7-3 and TRBJ1-1, with D possibly matching TRBD1 (5 bases). V lost 5 bases to trimming and J lost 1 base, with 11 bases between them. Germline V lookup: CDR1 SGHTA, CDR2 FQGTGA. This CDR3 is 14 amino acids long. This chain's CDR3 is CASSTGGANTEAFF. The CDR3 DNA follows: TGTGCCAGCAGCACAGGAGGAGCGAACACTGAAGCTTTCTTT.

The CDR3 DNA reads TGCAGCGTTCGTGTGACAGGCGGCTACGAGCAGTACTTC. Encoded protein: CSVRVTGGYEQYF. The rearrangement links TRBV29-1 to TRBJ2-7; D is possibly TRBD1 (6 bases). Between the trimmed V and J ends, which lost 5 bases and 3 bases, there was a span of 14 bases. The CDR3 consists of 13 residues. Germline V gene data show CDR1 as SQVTM and CDR2 as ANQGSEA.

V is TRBV7-2 and J is TRBJ2-3; D remains ambiguous. V was trimmed by 5 bases and J by 8 bases, leaving 8 bases between them. Germline CDR1 SGHTA, CDR2 FQGNSA. The CDR3 is made up of 11 amino acids. The CDR3 sequence: CASSPGPTQYF. In DNA form, the CDR3 reads TGTGCCAGCAGCCCAGGCCCTACGCAGTATTTT. Using reference TRBV7-2 and TRBJ2-3 for the parts outside the CDR3, the full variable domain is GAGVSQSPSNKVTEKGKDVELRCDPISGHTALYWYRQSLGQGLEFLIYFQGNSAPDKSGLPSDRFSAERTGGSVSTLTIQRTQQEDSAVYLCASSPGPTQYFGPGTRLTVL.

Concerning this clonotype itself: A junction end diverges from the germline sequence, so it may reflect a read error. The rearrangement joins TRBV7-9 to TRBJ2-7, with TRBD1 as a possible D gene (6 bases). The CDR3 contains 13 residues. The V gene's germline CDR1 is SEHNR and CDR2 FQNEAQ (reference sequence). CDR3 sequence: CAGSYRQDYEQYF. Here the CDR3 DNA reads TGTGCCGGCAGTTACCGACAGGATTACGAGCAGTACTTC.

This chain links TRBV2 with TRBJ2-3; the D gene is possibly TRBD1 (7 bases). Trimming shortened V by 2 bases and J by 7 bases, and 13 bases separated the two germline ends. Germline CDR1 reads SNHLY; CDR2 reads FYNNEI. The CDR3 extends over 14 amino acids. This CDR3 reads CASSEIGGGNTQYF. The CDR3 coding sequence is TGTGCCAGCAGTGAAATAGGGGGCGGGAATACGCAGTATTTT.

This clonotype was seen a handful of times. The chain employs TRBV7-4 and TRBJ2-7; D might be TRBD1 or TRBD2, each matching 6 bases. This CDR3 comprises 12 residues. Trimming removed 6 bases from V and 9 bases from J, with 15 bases in between. Per germline, CDR1 SGHVT and CDR2 SQSDAQ. CDR3 in DNA: TGTGCCAGCAGGCGGGACACGGACTTGCAGTACTTC. Its protein is CASRRDTDLQYF. The full variable domain, rest sourced from reference TRBV7-4 and TRBJ2-7, is GAGVSQSPRYKVAKRGRDVALRCDSISGHVTLYWYRQTLGQGSEVLTYSQSDAQRDKSGRPSGRFSAERPERSVSTLKIQRTEQGDSAVYLCASRRDTDLQYFGPGTRLTVT.

The V and J genes are TRBV14 and TRBJ2-7; maybe TRBD1 (5 bases). Germline lookup yields CDR1 SGHDN and CDR2 FVKESK. V lost 4 bases, J lost 3 bases, and 10 bases lay in between. This CDR3 region has 13 residues. CDR3 loop: CASSPDSFYEQYF. The CDR3, as DNA: TGTGCCAGCAGCCCCGACAGTTTCTACGAGCAGTACTTC.

Note on this clonotype: At one of its ends the junction is not consistent with the germline gene, which may arise from a read error. The rearrangement joins TRBV5-5 to TRBJ2-7, with TRBD2 as a possible D gene (5 bases). This CDR3 has 13 amino acids. Looked up from germline, CDR1 is SGHKS and CDR2 is YYEKEE (reference sequence). CDR3 in DNA: TGCGCCAGCAGCTTGGCGCACGGGGTGCAGCAGTACTTC. It yields the protein CASSLAHGVQQYF.

The genes are TRBV24-1 and TRBJ2-3, with a possible D match to TRBD1 (5 bases). Germline CDR1 reads KGHDR; CDR2 reads SFDVKD. This CDR3 spans 13 amino acids. V lost 3 bases and J lost 6, with 9 bases in between. CDR3 residues: CATSDQGSDTQYF. The DNA for the CDR3 is TGTGCCACCAGTGATCAGGGTTCCGATACGCAGTATTTT.

The chain combines TRBV5-1 with TRBJ2-1; 14 positions agree with TRBD2. There are 17 residues in the CDR3. The V gene's germline CDR1 is SGHRS and CDR2 YFSETQ. After removal of 1 base from V and 8 bases from J, the junction contained 8 bases not matched to a gene. The CDR3 DNA follows: TGCGCCAGCAGCTTGCGAGGGACTAGCGGGGGAGTTCATGAGCAGTTCTTC. It yields the protein CASSLRGTSGGVHEQFF.

The chain has TRBV29-1 and TRBJ1-1; D not resolved. V was trimmed by 1 base and J by 3 bases, leaving 12 bases between them. Germline CDR1 SQVTM, CDR2 ANQGSEA. This CDR3 spans 14 amino acids. The CDR3 region has the DNA TGCAGCGTTGAAGTAGTGTCGGAGGACACTGAAGCTTTCTTT. This codes for CSVEVVSEDTEAFF.

The V call is TRBV24-1, the J call TRBJ1-2, with TRBD1 matching 9 bases. V shed 0 bases, J shed 1 base, and the junction held 2 bases outside the gene matches. CDR1 is KGHDR and CDR2 is SFDVKD in the germline V gene. The CDR3 loop spans 16 amino acids. DNA for the CDR3: TGTGCCACCAGTGATTTGGACAGGGGGGGTAACTATGGCTACACCTTC. Translation gives CATSDLDRGGNYGYTF.

This clonotype has at least ten counts. The rearrangement uses TRBV3-1 and TRBJ2-7; 7 positions match TRBD1. CDR1 is LGHDT and CDR2 is YNNKEL in the germline V gene (reference sequence). V lost 1 base to trimming and J lost 7 bases; unmatched junction nucleotides: 7. This CDR3 has 14 amino acids. CDR3 bases: TGTGCCAGCAGCCAAGGACAGGGAACGGGGGAGCAGTACTTC. Translated: CASSQGQGTGEQYF.

There are a few counts of this clonotype. The chain uses TRBV20-1 and TRBJ1-5, with 9 bases fitting TRBD1. Trimming cost V 3 bases and J 4 bases; bases outside gene matches: 4. Germline values: CDR1 DFQATT, CDR2 SNEGSKA (reference sequence). The CDR3 length is 14 residues. In DNA, the CDR3 is TGCAGTGCTAGTCCCGACAGGGGGAATCAGCCCCAGCATTTT. Protein sequence: CSASPDRGNQPQHF.

The chain couples TRBV5-1 to TRBJ2-2; tentatively, D is TRBD1 (6 bases). CDR3 length: 14 residues. The ends were cut back, 6 bases at V and 5 bases at J, with 14 bases in the middle. In germline, CDR1 is SGHRS, CDR2 YFSETQ. CDR3 protein: CASTRTDRTGELFF. In nucleotides, the CDR3 is TGCGCCAGCACCCGAACGGACAGAACCGGGGAGCTGTTTTTT.

The J gene is TRBJ2-3, the V gene TRBV10-3; 9 nucleotides agree with TRBD2. From germline, CDR1 is ENHRY and CDR2 SYGVKD. Germline trimming cut 7 bases from V and 4 bases from J; bases unmatched to any gene: 3. The CDR3 spans 13 residues. The CDR3 loop is CAITSGAPDTQYF. Here the CDR3 DNA reads TGTGCCATCACTAGCGGGGCTCCAGATACGCAGTATTTT.

This clonotype was observed at least ten times. This chain uses TRBV19 with TRBJ2-1, with 11 bases lining up with TRBD2. The CDR3 loop spans 15 amino acids. The V gene's germline CDR1 is LNHDA and CDR2 SQIVND (reference sequence). The V segment lost 4 bases and the J segment 3 bases; nucleotides outside the gene matches: 2. The CDR3 loop is CASSTLAGGYNEQFF. The CDR3 DNA is TGTGCCAGTAGTACTCTAGCGGGGGGCTACAATGAGCAGTTCTTC.

This clonotype was detected ten times or more. The V gene is TRBV19, the J gene TRBJ1-2, with a weak D call TRBD1 (6 bases). The V end was cut by 7 bases, the J end by 5 bases, with 14 bases between. From germline, CDR1 is LNHDA and CDR2 SQIVND (reference sequence). This CDR3 comprises 13 residues. As DNA, the CDR3 is TGTGCCAGTAAACGGGACATCGGGTATGGCTACACCTTC. Encoded protein: CASKRDIGYGYTF. The entire variable domain, with the rest obtained from reference TRBV19 and TRBJ1-2, is as follows: DGGITQSPKYLFRKEGQNVTLSCEQNLNHDAMYWYRQDPGQGLRLIYYSQIVNDFQKGDIAEGYSVSREKKESFPLTVTSAQKNPTAFYLCASKRDIGYGYTFGSGTRLTVV.

V usage is TRBV6-2 or TRBV6-3 and J usage is TRBJ2-7; TRBD2 matches at 7 bases. Germline trimming cut 0 bases from V and 0 bases from J; bases unmatched to any gene: 5. Germline assignment: CDR1 MNHEY and CDR2 SVGEGT. CDR3 length: 16 amino acids. The CDR3 DNA is TGTGCCAGCAGTTACTCGAAGGCTAGCGGCTCCTACGAGCAGTACTTC. Translation: CASSYSKASGSYEQYF.